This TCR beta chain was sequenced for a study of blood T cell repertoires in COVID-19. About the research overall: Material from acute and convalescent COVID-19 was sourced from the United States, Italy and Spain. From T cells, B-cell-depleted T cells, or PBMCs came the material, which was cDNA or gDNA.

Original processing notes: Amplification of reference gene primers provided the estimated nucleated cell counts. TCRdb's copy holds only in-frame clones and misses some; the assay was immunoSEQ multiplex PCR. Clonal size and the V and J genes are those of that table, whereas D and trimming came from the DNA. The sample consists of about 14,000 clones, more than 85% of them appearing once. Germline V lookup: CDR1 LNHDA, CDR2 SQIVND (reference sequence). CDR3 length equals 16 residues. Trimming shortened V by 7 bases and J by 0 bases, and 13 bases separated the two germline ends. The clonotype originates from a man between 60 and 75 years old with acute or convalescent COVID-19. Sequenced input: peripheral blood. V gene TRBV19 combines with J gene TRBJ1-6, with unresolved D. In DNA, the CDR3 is TGTGCCAGTACCCCACTGCCTAGCTCCTATAATTCACCCCTCCACTTT. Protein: CASTPLPSSYNSPLHF.